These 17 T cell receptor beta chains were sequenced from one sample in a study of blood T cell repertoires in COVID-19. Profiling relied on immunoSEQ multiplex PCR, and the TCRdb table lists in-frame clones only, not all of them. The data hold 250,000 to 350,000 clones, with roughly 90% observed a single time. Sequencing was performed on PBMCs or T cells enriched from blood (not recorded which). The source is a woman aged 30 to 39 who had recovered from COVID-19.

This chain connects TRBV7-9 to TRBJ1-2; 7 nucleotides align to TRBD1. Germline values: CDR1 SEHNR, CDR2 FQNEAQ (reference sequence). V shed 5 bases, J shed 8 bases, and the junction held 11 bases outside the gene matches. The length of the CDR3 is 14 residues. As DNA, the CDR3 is TGTGCCAGCAGCGTTCAGGGGGATTTCGGGGGCTACACCTTC. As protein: CASSVQGDFGGYTF.

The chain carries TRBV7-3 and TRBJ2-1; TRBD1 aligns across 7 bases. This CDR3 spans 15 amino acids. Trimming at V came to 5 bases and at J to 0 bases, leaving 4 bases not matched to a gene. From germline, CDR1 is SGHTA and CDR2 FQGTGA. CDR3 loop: CASSPDRSSYNEQFF. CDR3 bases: TGTGCCAGCAGCCCGGACAGGAGCTCCTACAATGAGCAGTTCTTC.

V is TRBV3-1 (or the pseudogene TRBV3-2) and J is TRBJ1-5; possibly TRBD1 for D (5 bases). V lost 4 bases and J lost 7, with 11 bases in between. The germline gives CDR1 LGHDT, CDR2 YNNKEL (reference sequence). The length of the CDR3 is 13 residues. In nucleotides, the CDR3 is TGTGCCAGCAGCCTCGGGGGACTGCAGCCCCAGCATTTT. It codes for CASSLGGLQPQHF.

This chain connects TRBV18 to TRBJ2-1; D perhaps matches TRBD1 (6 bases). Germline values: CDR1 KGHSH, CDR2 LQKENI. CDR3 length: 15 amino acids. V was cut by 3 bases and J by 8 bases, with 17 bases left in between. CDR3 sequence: CASSPRSPPGDEQFF. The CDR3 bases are TGTGCCAGCTCACCTAGGTCACCCCCAGGGGATGAGCAGTTCTTC.

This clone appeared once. CDR3 DNA sequence: TGTGCCAGCAGCTTAACCGGGACAGGGGGTTCCGACTCCTACAATGAGCAGTTCTTC. This encodes CASSLTGTGGSDSYNEQFF. This rearrangement joins TRBV7-3 to TRBJ2-1; 11 nucleotides agree with TRBD1. Trimming took 0 bases from V and 0 from J; bases not matched to a gene: 7. This CDR3 region has 19 residues. Germline CDR1 and CDR2: SGHTA and FQGTGA.

DNA for the CDR3: TGTGCCAGCAGGGGGGTTAGGGCGGGGCTGGAAGAAGCTTTCTTT. Translation: CASRGVRAGLEEAFF. The chain carries TRBV6-5 and TRBJ1-1, with D perhaps matching TRBD1 (5 bases). V was shortened by 6 bases and J by 8 bases, with 22 bases between the two germline ends. Germline V lookup: CDR1 MNHEY, CDR2 SVGAGI. The CDR3 has 15 amino acids.

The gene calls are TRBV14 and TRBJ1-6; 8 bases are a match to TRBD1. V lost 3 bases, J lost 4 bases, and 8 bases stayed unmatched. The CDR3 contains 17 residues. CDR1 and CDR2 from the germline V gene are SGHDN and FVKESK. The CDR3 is CASSQDRDIGYNSPLHF. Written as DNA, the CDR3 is TGTGCCAGCAGCCAGGACAGGGACATAGGGTATAATTCACCCCTCCACTTT. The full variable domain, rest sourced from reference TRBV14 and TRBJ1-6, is EAGVTQFPSHSVIEKGQTVTLRCDPISGHDNLYWYRRVMGKEIKFLLHFVKESKQDESGMPNNRFLAERTGGTYSTLKVQPAELEDSGVYFCASSQDRDIGYNSPLHFGNGTRLTVT.

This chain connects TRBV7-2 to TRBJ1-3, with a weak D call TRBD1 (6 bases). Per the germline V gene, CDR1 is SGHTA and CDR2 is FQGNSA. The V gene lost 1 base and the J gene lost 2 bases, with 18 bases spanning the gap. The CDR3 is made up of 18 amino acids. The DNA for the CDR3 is TGTGCCAGCAGCTTAGTCCCCCCCGGACAGCCGGCTGGAAACACCATATATTTT. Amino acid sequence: CASSLVPPGQPAGNTIYF.

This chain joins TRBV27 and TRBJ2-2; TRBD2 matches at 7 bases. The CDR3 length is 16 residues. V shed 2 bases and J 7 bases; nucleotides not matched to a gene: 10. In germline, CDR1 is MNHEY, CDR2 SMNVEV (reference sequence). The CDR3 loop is CASSLEFGTTNGELFF. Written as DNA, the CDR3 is TGTGCCAGCAGTTTAGAGTTCGGGACTACAAACGGGGAGCTGTTTTTT.

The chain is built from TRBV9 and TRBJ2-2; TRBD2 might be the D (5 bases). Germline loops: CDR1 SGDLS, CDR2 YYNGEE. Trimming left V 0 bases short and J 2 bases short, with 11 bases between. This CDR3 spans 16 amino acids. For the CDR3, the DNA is TGTGCCAGCAGCGTAGATAGGCGGGTCAACACCGGGGAGCTGTTTTTT. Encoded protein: CASSVDRRVNTGELFF.

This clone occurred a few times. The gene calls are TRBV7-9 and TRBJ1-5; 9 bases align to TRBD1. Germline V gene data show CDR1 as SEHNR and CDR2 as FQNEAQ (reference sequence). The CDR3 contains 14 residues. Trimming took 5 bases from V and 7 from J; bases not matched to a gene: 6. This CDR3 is CASSPGQGEQPQHF. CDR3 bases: TGTGCCAGCAGCCCGGGACAGGGAGAACAGCCCCAGCATTTT. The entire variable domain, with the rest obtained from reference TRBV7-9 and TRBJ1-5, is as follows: DTGVSQNPRHKITKRGQNVTFRCDPISEHNRLYWYRQTLGQGPEFLTYFQNEAQLEKSRLLSDRFSAERPKGSFSTLEIQRTEQGDSAMYLCASSPGQGEQPQHFGDGTRLSIL.

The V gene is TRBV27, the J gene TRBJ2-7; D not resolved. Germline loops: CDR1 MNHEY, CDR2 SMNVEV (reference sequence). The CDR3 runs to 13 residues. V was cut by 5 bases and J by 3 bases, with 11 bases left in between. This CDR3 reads CASSPLHVYEQYF. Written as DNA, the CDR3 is TGTGCCAGCAGTCCCTTACATGTCTACGAGCAGTACTTC.

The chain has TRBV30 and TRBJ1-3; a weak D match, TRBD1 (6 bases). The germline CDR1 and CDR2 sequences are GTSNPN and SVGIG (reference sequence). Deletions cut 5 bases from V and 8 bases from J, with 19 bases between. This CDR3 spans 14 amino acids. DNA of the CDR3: TGTGCCTGGCAAGAACAGGGTGGTTTGGACACCATATATTTT. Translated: CAWQEQGGLDTIYF.

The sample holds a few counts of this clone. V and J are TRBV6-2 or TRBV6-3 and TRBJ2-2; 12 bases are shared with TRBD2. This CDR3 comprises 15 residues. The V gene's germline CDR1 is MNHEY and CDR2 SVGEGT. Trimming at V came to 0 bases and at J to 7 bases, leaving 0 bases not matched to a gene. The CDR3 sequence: CASSYSTSGGGELFF. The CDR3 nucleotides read TGTGCCAGCAGTTACTCGACTAGCGGGGGCGGGGAGCTGTTTTTT.

The chain's CDR3 is CASSFPKNTGELFF. CDR3 sequence (DNA): TGTGCCAGCAGCTTTCCCAAAAACACCGGGGAGCTGTTTTTT. The chain is built from TRBV7-2 and TRBJ2-2, with unresolved D. The CDR3 extends over 14 amino acids. From germline, CDR1 is SGHTA and CDR2 FQGNSA. The V end lost 3 bases, the J end lost 2 bases, and 7 bases lay between the germline ends.

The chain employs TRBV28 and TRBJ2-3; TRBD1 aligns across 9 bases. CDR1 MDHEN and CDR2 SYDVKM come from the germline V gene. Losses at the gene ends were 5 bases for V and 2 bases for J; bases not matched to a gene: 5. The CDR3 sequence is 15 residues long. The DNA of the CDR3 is TGTGCCAGCAGTCTCGGGACAGGGCACACAGATACGCAGTATTTT. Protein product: CASSLGTGHTDTQYF.

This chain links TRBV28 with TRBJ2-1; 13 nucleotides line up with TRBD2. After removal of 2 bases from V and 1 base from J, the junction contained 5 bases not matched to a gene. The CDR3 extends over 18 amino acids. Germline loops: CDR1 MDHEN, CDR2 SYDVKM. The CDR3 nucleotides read TGTGCCAGCAGTTTACCCCGGGGACTAGCGGGGTCCTACAATGAGCAGTTCTTC. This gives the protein CASSLPRGLAGSYNEQFF.